Listed here are 10 T cell receptor beta chains from one sample, sequenced in a study of T cell responses to AZD1222 COVID-19 vaccine (dated by TCRdb to about 2021). Libraries came from the immunoSEQ multiplex PCR assay. TCRdb carries this immuneACCESS record with in-frame sequences only. Its versions omit some clonotypes, under half of them owing to an unresolved V gene in the studies checked, with the rest unexplained. A total of about 150,000 clones appear in this sample, approximately 90% of them only once. The top ten clones comprise approximately 1.3% of the sample. Explained via the paper, the time point label denotes: about 28 days (+/-7) after the second vaccine dose. Sequences were derived from peripheral blood, sampled 28 days after the second AZD1222 dose. Source of these receptors: an adult who received the AZD1222 COVID-19 vaccine.

The chain combines TRBV18 with TRBJ1-1; D remains unclear. Germline V gene data show CDR1 as KGHSH and CDR2 as LQKENI. Trimming stripped 3 bases from V and 0 bases from J, with 11 bases between. The CDR3 covers 15 residues. DNA of the CDR3: TGTGCCAGCTCACCTGAGGACTGGATGAACACTGAAGCTTTCTTT. Residues: CASSPEDWMNTEAFF.

This chain joins TRBV3-1 (or the pseudogene TRBV3-2) and TRBJ2-7, with 11 bases aligning to TRBD2. After removal of 0 bases from V and 2 bases from J, the junction contained 0 bases not matched to a gene. The germline gives CDR1 LGHDT, CDR2 YNNKEL (reference sequence). This CDR3 is 15 amino acids long. This CDR3 reads CASSQELAGAYEQYF. DNA of the CDR3: TGTGCCAGCAGCCAAGAACTAGCGGGAGCCTACGAGCAGTACTTC.

The chain is built from TRBV5-1 and TRBJ1-6; 7 bases are shared with TRBD1. In germline, CDR1 is SGHRS, CDR2 YFSETQ. Trimming removed 4 bases from V and 7 bases from J; junction bases left unmatched: 11. The CDR3 is 16 amino acids. CDR3 loop: CASSLRDSKKNSPLHF. CDR3 nucleotide sequence: TGCGCCAGCAGCCTCCGGGACAGCAAGAAGAATTCACCCCTCCACTTT.

The rearrangement links TRBV5-4 to TRBJ1-2, with TRBD1 as a possible D gene (5 bases). V gave up 0 bases and J gave up 5 bases, with 17 bases separating them. The germline CDR1 and CDR2 sequences are SGHNT and YYREEE (reference sequence). This CDR3 spans 16 amino acids. The CDR3 loop is CASSLGGGPGSYGYTF. As DNA, the CDR3 is TGTGCCAGCAGCTTGGGGGGCGGACCTGGAAGTTATGGCTACACCTTC.

This clone occurred once. This chain connects TRBV6-4 to TRBJ1-4; D uncertain. The CDR3 is made up of 19 amino acids. Trimming shortened V by 2 bases and J by 6 bases, and 25 bases separated the two germline ends. Germline V CDR1 and CDR2: MRHNA, SNTAGT. The CDR3 protein is CASSDDKTASVPRDEKLFF. The CDR3 bases are TGTGCCAGCAGTGACGACAAGACCGCGAGTGTTCCTCGGGATGAAAAACTGTTTTTT.

The genes are TRBV5-8 and TRBJ1-1; D uncertain. Germline V lookup: CDR1 SGHTS, CDR2 YDEGEE. The CDR3 is made up of 14 amino acids. With 8 bases removed from V and 1 base from J, the gap between germline ends came to 15 bases. CDR3 sequence reads: CASLPTPRNTEAFF. The CDR3 bases are TGTGCCAGTTTACCCACCCCACGGAACACTGAAGCTTTCTTT.

This clone occurred once. The genes are TRBV6-5 and TRBJ1-3; D gene uncertain. The CDR3 is 15 residues long. Deletions cut 0 bases from V and 4 bases from J, with 10 bases between. Per germline, CDR1 MNHEY and CDR2 SVGAGI. The CDR3 bases are TGTGCCAGCAGTTACTCACGAGGGATCGGAAACACCATATATTTT. Its protein product is CASSYSRGIGNTIYF.

This chain links TRBV5-5 with TRBJ1-5; unclear D gene. Germline values: CDR1 SGHKS, CDR2 YYEKEE (reference sequence). The CDR3 has 14 amino acids. V shed 0 bases and J shed 3 bases, with 7 bases lying between them. The CDR3 sequence is CASSLGRHNQPQHF. Here the CDR3 DNA reads TGTGCCAGCAGCTTGGGACGTCACAATCAGCCCCAGCATTTT.

This chain links TRBV7-2 with TRBJ1-2; D is unclear. This CDR3 has 13 amino acids. From germline, CDR1 is SGHTA and CDR2 FQGNSA. Trimming removed 7 bases from V and 2 bases from J, with 11 bases in between. CDR3 loop: CASTHARNYGYTF. CDR3 nucleotides: TGTGCCAGCACCCACGCCAGAAACTATGGCTACACCTTC.

The chain joins TRBV27 to TRBJ1-2; tentative D call: TRBD1 (5 bases). The germline V gene encodes CDR1 MNHEY and CDR2 SMNVEV (reference sequence). V was trimmed by 6 bases and J by 7 bases, leaving 15 bases between them. CDR3 size: 13 residues. CDR3 in amino acids: CASSLTRQGGYTF. The CDR3 bases are TGTGCCAGCAGCTTAACCCGGCAGGGTGGCTACACCTTC.